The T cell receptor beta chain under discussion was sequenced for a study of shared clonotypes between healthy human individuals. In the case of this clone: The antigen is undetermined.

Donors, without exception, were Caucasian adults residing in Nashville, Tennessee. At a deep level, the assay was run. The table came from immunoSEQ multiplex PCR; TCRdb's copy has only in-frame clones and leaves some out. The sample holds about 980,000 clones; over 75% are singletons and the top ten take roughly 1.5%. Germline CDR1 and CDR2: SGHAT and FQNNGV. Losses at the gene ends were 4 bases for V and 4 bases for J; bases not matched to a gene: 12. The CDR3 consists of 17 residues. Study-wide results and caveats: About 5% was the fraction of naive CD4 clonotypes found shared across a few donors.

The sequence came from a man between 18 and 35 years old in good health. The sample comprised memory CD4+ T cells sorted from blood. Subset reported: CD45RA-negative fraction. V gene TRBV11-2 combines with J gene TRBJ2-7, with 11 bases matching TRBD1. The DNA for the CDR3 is TGTGCCAGCAGCTCCCTTCTTGGGGGACAGGGGGTGTACGAGCAGTACTTC. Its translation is CASSSLLGGQGVYEQYF.